This TCR beta chain derives from a study of cytomegalovirus exposure and HLA in healthy donors. Study-level findings and limits: TCR clusters originating in the first cohort tended to co-occur in the roughly 130 validation repertoires, according to a later analysis. Among TCR beta chains, those listed as cytomegalovirus-associated numbered around 180. Confirmation in vitro established that a few CMV-associated chains were specific for CMV antigens.

Sequencing was performed with immunoSEQ multiplex PCR; in TCRdb, only in-frame clones are kept and a portion is missing. There are 76,000 or so clones in the sample; over 85% occur only once, and less than 2.5% lies in the top ten. Separation from the roughly 670-subject first cohort characterized the roughly 120-subject validation cohort, to which the donors belonged. Deletions cut 0 bases from V and 4 bases from J, with 10 bases between. The CDR3 covers 14 residues. Germline values: CDR1 SGHKS, CDR2 YYEKEE (reference sequence). Note on this clone: Antigen: not known.

The clonotype originates from a woman aged 18-29 years in good health and CMV-seronegative. Sequenced sample: PBMCs. The V and J genes are TRBV5-5 and TRBJ1-1; D is unresolved. CDR3 DNA: TGTGCCAGCAGCTTGGAGTGGGGAGGCACTGAAGCTTTCTTT. This translates into CASSLEWGGTEAFF. The entire variable domain, with the rest obtained from reference TRBV5-5 and TRBJ1-1, is as follows: DAGVTQSPTHLIKTRGQQVTLRCSPISGHKSVSWYQQVLGQGPQFIFQYYEKEERGRGNFPDRFSARQFPNYSSELNVNALLLGDSALYLCASSLEWGGTEAFFGQGTRLTVV.